This record looks at one TCR beta chain sequence and its context. This table comes from immunoSEQ multiplex PCR, and its TCRdb copy is limited to in-frame clones, with some not included. The table includes tens of thousands of clones, 70% to 85% detected once. The record originates from a study of blood T cell repertoires in COVID-19. The overall study: Specimens from acute and convalescent COVID-19 originated in the United States, Italy and Spain. Nucleic acid was either cDNA or gDNA, and it came from T cells, B-cell-depleted T cells, or PBMCs.

CDR3 length: 16 residues. The specimen sequenced was peripheral blood. This chain uses TRBV1 with TRBJ2-7; TRBD2, the D gene given by the table, was not confirmed from the DNA. TRBV1 is a pseudogene locus. The clonotype comes from a human donor in a cohort sampled during active COVID-19. CDR3 region: CTSSQAQLVPAYEQYF. DNA for the CDR3: TGCACCAGCAGCCAGGCTCAACTAGTCCCAGCCTACGAGCAGTACTTC.